This T cell receptor (beta chain) is from a study of OX40 agonist ivuxolimab in advanced cancers. Trimming left V 1 base short and J 4 bases short, with 14 bases between. Germline loops: CDR1 MGHRA, CDR2 YSYEKL. The CDR3 runs 15 residues. Sequenced by immunoSEQ multiplex PCR; TCRdb stores in-frame clones only, minus some. Seen here are tens of thousands of clones, roughly 89% observed once, and the top ten hold about 4.8%. Material: CD4+ or CD8+ T cells sorted from blood, obtained in a trial of the OX40 agonist ivuxolimab. V usage is TRBV4-1 and J usage is TRBJ2-7; a possible D gene is TRBD1 (6 bases). This sequence was found in an adult with an advanced solid tumor such as melanoma, head and neck, liver or kidney cancer. The CDR3, as DNA: TGCGCCAGCAGCCAAGTTGTTACAGGGTTTTACGAGCAGTACTTC. Its protein is CASSQVVTGFYEQYF.